The present entry profiles one TCR beta chain with its context. Its cognate antigen is unknown. This sample is part of a study of identical twins. Regarding the study as a whole: Reduced insertions were recorded for abundant cord blood beta clonotypes, with no such pattern in memory repertoires.

A universal primer site was added by template switching, and unique molecular identifiers were carried by the cDNA. Via MiXCR, TCRdb re-called the 5' RACE reads, giving one row per CDR3 protein. The table lists hundreds of thousands of distinct CDR3 sequences, roughly 20% of them singletons. The same sample was also studied in work on T cells expressing NK-cell markers. As reported in that work: The study sequenced eight donors, seven HCMV-seropositive and one seronegative. Roughly 6 donors showed dominant NKG2C+ clonotypes comprising roughly 1.0-7.0% of their CD8+ T cells.

The receptor was derived from a woman between 18 and 30 years old in good health. Sequenced input: PBMCs.

In DNA form, the CDR3 reads TGTGCCAGCAGTTTTTCACGAATTAAAGCTAACGAGCAGTACTTC. Translating it yields CASSFSRIKANEQYF. This chain links TRBV12-3 or TRBV12-4 with TRBJ2-7; the D is unclear. CDR3 length: 15 amino acids. Trimming shortened V by 3 bases and J by 5 bases, and 17 bases separated the two germline ends.